Below are 23 T cell receptor beta chains sequenced from a single sample in a study of CD8+CD57+ T cells in acquired aplastic anemia (dated by TCRdb to the late 2010s). The instrument was an Illumina HiSeq 2000. Genomic DNA served as template for TCR beta VDJ combination and CDR3 sequence profiling. In TCRdb, the public reads were trimmed at Q25 with fastp and aligned with MiXCR, with productive beta chains retained. Duplicate CDR3 protein sequences are folded into a single record with the most common DNA and genes. This sample is represented by 150,000 to 200,000 distinct CDR3 sequences; 45% to 55% of them were singletons. The biggest ten clones account for 25% to 40% of the sample. The patients picked for sequencing were ones in whom flow cytometry had shown an expansion of CD8+CD57+ cells. Sequencing was carried out using sorted CD4+, CD8+, or CD8+CD57+ T cells (not recorded which) from PBMCs. Receptor source: a human donor with aplastic anemia.

This chain links TRBV29-1 with TRBJ2-1, with D maybe TRBD2 (7 bases). Trimming removed 5 bases at V and 7 bases at J, with 21 bases between. Germline-derived CDR1 and CDR2 are SQVTM and ANQGSEA. The CDR3 totals 15 residues. The CDR3 loop reads CSVNLGGGSRNEQFF. DNA for the CDR3: TGCAGCGTTAACCTTGGGGGGGGCTCAAGAAATGAGCAGTTCTTC.

CDR3 sequence: CASSQDWTAEAFF. CDR3 sequence (DNA): TGTGCCAGCAGCCAAGACTGGACAGCTGAAGCTTTCTTT. This sequence joins TRBV14 and TRBJ1-1; D is possibly TRBD1 (6 bases). With 0 bases removed from V and 6 bases from J, the gap between germline ends came to 8 bases. The V gene's germline CDR1 is SGHDN and CDR2 FVKESK. The CDR3 has 13 amino acids.

J is TRBJ2-7 and V is TRBV10-1; 9 bases line up with TRBD1. The V gene end was trimmed by 2 bases and the J gene end by 3 bases; junction bases not matched to a gene: 2. Germline V CDR1 and CDR2: WNHNN, SYGVQD (reference sequence). The CDR3 covers 14 residues. The CDR3: CASSEGTGIYEQYF. The CDR3 region has the DNA TGCGCCAGCAGTGAGGGGACAGGGATCTACGAGCAGTACTTC.

The CDR3 DNA is TGTGCCAGCAGCGTTGGAACCCAGGAACAAAAGACCTTC. Protein sequence: CASSVGTQEQKTF. V gene TRBV5-4 combines with J gene TRBJ1-2; D uncertain. The CDR3 has 13 amino acids. Trimming shortened V by 4 bases and J by 14 bases, and 21 bases separated the two germline ends. Germline V gives CDR1 SGHNT, CDR2 YYREEE (reference sequence). The full variable domain, completed using reference TRBV5-4 and TRBJ1-2, is ETGVTQSPTHLIKTRGQQVTLRCSSQSGHNTVSWYQQALGQGPQFIFQYYREEENGRGNFPPRFSGLQFPNYSSELNVNALELDDSALYLCASSVGTQEQKTFGSGTRLTVV.

The V gene is TRBV7-9, the J gene TRBJ2-7; perhaps TRBD1 as D (6 bases). This CDR3 spans 15 amino acids. V gave up 4 bases and J gave up 0 bases, with 13 bases separating them. Germline V lookup: CDR1 SEHNR, CDR2 FQNEAQ (reference sequence). CDR3 region: CASSSSGHGSYEQYF. The CDR3 nucleotides read TGTGCCAGCAGCTCGTCGGGACACGGCTCCTACGAGCAGTACTTC.

This clonotype was seen once. J is TRBJ1-2 and V is TRBV5-1; no clear D. CDR3 length: 13 amino acids. Germline assignment: CDR1 SGHRS and CDR2 YFSETQ. Trimming removed 4 bases at V and 4 bases at J, with 11 bases between. CDR3 DNA sequence: TGCGCCAGCAGCCACGAAGGATTCTATGGCTACACCTTC. It yields the protein CASSHEGFYGYTF. Full variable domain (missing parts from reference TRBV5-1 and TRBJ1-2): KAGVTQTPRYLIKTRGQQVTLSCSPISGHRSVSWYQQTPGQGLQFLFEYFSETQRNKGNFPGRFSGRQFSNSRSEMNVSTLELGDSALYLCASSHEGFYGYTFGSGTRLTVV.

Note on this clonotype: The junction differs from germline at one of its ends, possibly a read error. This chain uses TRBV11-2 with TRBJ2-1; D ambiguous. The CDR3 covers 11 residues. Per germline, CDR1 SGHAT and CDR2 FQNNGV. CDR3 residues: CAGSLSNEQFF. The DNA of the CDR3 is TGTGCCGGCAGCCTATCAAATGAGCAGTTCTTC.

This chain connects TRBV25-1 to TRBJ1-5; D possibly corresponds to TRBD1 (5 bases). V lost 2 bases to trimming and J lost 0 bases, with 17 bases between them. CDR3 length: 18 residues. The germline CDR1 and CDR2 sequences are MGHDK and SYGVNS. The CDR3 nucleotides are TGTGCCAGCAGTGAACGCAGCAAGGGACCGATTAGCAATCAGCCCCAGCATTTT. Amino acids: CASSERSKGPISNQPQHF.

The chain uses TRBV2 and TRBJ2-1, with 7 bases identical to TRBD2. The CDR3 sequence is 15 residues long. CDR1 and CDR2 from the germline V gene are SNHLY and FYNNEI. V dropped 3 bases and J dropped 7; count of bases not matched to a gene: 9. CDR3 nucleotides: TGTGCCAGCAGTGACTTGGGAGGGTCAATTAATGAGCAGTTCTTC. Translating gives CASSDLGGSINEQFF.

The chain employs TRBV10-2 and TRBJ2-7; D not certain. Between the trimmed V and J ends, which lost 2 bases and 5 bases, there was a span of 10 bases. This CDR3 is 13 amino acids long. The germline V gene has CDR1 WSHSY and CDR2 SAAADI. For the CDR3, the DNA is TGCGCCAGCAGTGAGGCCGATTGGGACGAGCAGTACTTC. Amino acids: CASSEADWDEQYF.

This clonotype came up many times. J is TRBJ2-2 and V is TRBV14, with D uncertain. In germline, CDR1 is SGHDN, CDR2 FVKESK. This CDR3 spans 12 amino acids. The germline V and J ends were trimmed by 3 bases and 6 bases, with 5 bases remaining between them. CDR3 sequence (DNA): TGTGCCAGCAGCCATCTACCCGGGGAGCTGTTTTTT. Its protein is CASSHLPGELFF.

As to this clonotype: Possible read error: a much larger clone is one base away. This rearrangement joins TRBV11-2 to TRBJ2-1; D could derive from TRBD1 or TRBD2 (6 bases each). V lost 1 base, J lost 5 bases, and 15 bases lay in between. The length of the CDR3 is 16 residues. Germline V gene lookup returns CDR1 SGHAT and CDR2 FQNNGV. The CDR3 DNA is TGTGCCAGCAGCTTAGTATGGGGGGCAAGGGACAATGAGCAGTTCTTC. Protein sequence: CASSLVWGARDNEQFF.

This clonotype was counted at least ten times. This sequence joins TRBV24-1 and TRBJ2-3; TRBD2 matches 9 bases. CDR3 size: 15 residues. Germline V gene sequence: CDR1 KGHDR, CDR2 SFDVKD. With V trimmed by 5 bases and J by 2 bases, 4 bases remained unmatched. CDR3 DNA: TGTGCCACCAGTGGCCTAGCGGGATCCACAGATACGCAGTATTTT. It yields the protein CATSGLAGSTDTQYF.

Note on this clonotype: At one boundary the junction diverges from the germline segment, which might be a read error. This chain joins TRBV7-3 and TRBJ2-2, with no clear D. This CDR3 spans 13 amino acids. The germline V gene has CDR1 SGHTA and CDR2 FQGTGA. In DNA, the CDR3 is TGTGCCATCAGCACGGAGAACACCGGGGAGCTGTTTTTT. Its translation: CAISTENTGELFF.

This clonotype was seen at least ten times. The chain joins TRBV9 to TRBJ2-2; the D gene is possibly TRBD1 (5 bases). The CDR3 extends over 17 amino acids. V was cut by 4 bases and J by 4 bases, with 20 bases left in between. Per germline, CDR1 SGDLS and CDR2 YYNGEE. The CDR3 loop is CASSPGLRQLFTGELFF. CDR3 nucleotides: TGTGCCAGCAGCCCCGGGCTGAGACAGTTATTCACCGGGGAGCTGTTTTTT.

This clonotype appeared many times. The rearrangement links TRBV5-6 to TRBJ1-5; D uncertain. Trimming removed 2 bases from V and 3 bases from J, with 9 bases in between. From germline, CDR1 is SGHDT and CDR2 YYEEEE. The CDR3 contains 14 residues. The CDR3 region has the DNA TGTGCCAGCAGCTTCTGGGCGATCAATCAGCCCCAGCATTTT. Translation: CASSFWAINQPQHF.

This clonotype has at least ten counts. The J gene is TRBJ2-7, the V gene TRBV6-1, with TRBD2 matching 10 bases. Germline CDR1 and CDR2: MNHNS and SASEGT. J gave up 9 bases and V 7 bases, and 12 bases lay outside the gene matches. CDR3 length equals 14 residues. This chain's CDR3 is CASIRLAGGEGQYF. CDR3 DNA: TGTGCCAGCATTAGACTAGCGGGTGGGGAGGGGCAGTACTTC.

This chain joins TRBV2 and TRBJ2-1; 7 nucleotides match TRBD2. The germline V gene encodes CDR1 SNHLY and CDR2 FYNNEI. The CDR3 contains 15 residues. V lost 7 bases, J lost 8 bases, and 14 bases stayed unmatched. CDR3 coding DNA: TGTGCCAGCAAGATGACTAGCAATACTAGGGATGAGCAGTTCTTC. As protein: CASKMTSNTRDEQFF.

The V call is TRBV15, the J call TRBJ2-2, with 10 bases lining up with TRBD2. The CDR3 spans 16 residues. J was trimmed by 5 bases and V by 3 bases; bases with no gene match: 6. CDR1 and CDR2 from the germline V gene are LNHNV and YYDKDF (reference sequence). CDR3 DNA sequence: TGTGCCACCAGCAGCGTCTCTAGCGGGAGAACCGGGGAGCTGTTTTTT. Protein sequence: CATSSVSSGRTGELFF.

The sample holds many counts of this clonotype. This sequence joins TRBV5-1 and TRBJ2-3; D is undetermined. V dropped 0 bases and J dropped 2 bases, with 16 bases sitting between them. CDR3 size: 17 residues. Germline V gene sequence: CDR1 SGHRS, CDR2 YFSETQ. The CDR3 loop is CASSLDGYSTSTDTQYF. CDR3 DNA: TGCGCCAGCAGCTTGGACGGGTACTCTACCTCCACAGATACGCAGTATTTT.

The CDR3 is CASSVVGDPGETQYF. The CDR3, as DNA: TGTGCCAGCAGCGTAGTAGGGGACCCGGGAGAGACCCAGTACTTC. The chain is built from TRBV9 and TRBJ2-5; either TRBD1 or TRBD2 may fit D (5 bases each). Trimming took off 0 bases at V and 4 bases at J, with 13 bases between the two ends. CDR1 is SGDLS and CDR2 is YYNGEE in the germline V gene. CDR3 length: 15 amino acids. The whole variable domain, filled in from reference TRBV9 and TRBJ2-5, reads DSGVTQTPKHLITATGQRVTLRCSPRSGDLSVYWYQQSLDQGLQFLIQYYNGEERAKGNILERFSAQQFPDLHSELNLSSLELGDSALYFCASSVVGDPGETQYFGPGTRLLVL.

The chain couples TRBV19 to TRBJ1-1; the match to TRBD1 covers 7 bases. J lost 7 bases, V lost 6 bases, and 8 bases had no gene match. Germline values: CDR1 LNHDA, CDR2 SQIVND (reference sequence). This CDR3 has 13 residues. The CDR3 reads CASSQGVFGEAFF. DNA for the CDR3: TGTGCCAGTAGCCAGGGGGTATTTGGTGAAGCTTTCTTT.

This clonotype has at least ten counts. The chain joins TRBV7-9 to TRBJ2-7; tentatively, D is TRBD1 (5 bases). The CDR3 totals 16 residues. V lost 3 bases, J lost 2 bases, and 17 bases lay in between. Germline loops: CDR1 SEHNR, CDR2 FQNEAQ (reference sequence). The CDR3 reads CASSFLSTVTTYEQYF. In DNA form, the CDR3 reads TGTGCCAGCAGCTTCCTATCGACAGTTACAACCTACGAGCAGTACTTC.